The clone carrying this T cell receptor beta chain has just a few counts. Antigen: not known. Together with a sample-barcoded 5' primer, a J-beta primer mix was included in a second PCR lasting about 6 to 11 cycles. Researchers report that each sample yielded at least 2.5 million CDR3-containing paired-end reads. TCRdb reprocessed the 5' RACE reads via MiXCR and lists one record per CDR3 protein. The sample records about 970,000 distinct CDR3 sequences, roughly 47% being singletons. This sample is drawn from a study of blood T cells in healthy people across ages. Broader study findings: A roughly linear fall in TCR beta diversity per million T cells was seen with increasing age. CMV infection status of these donors was not known. TCR beta diversity was tightly associated with the proportion of naive T cells.

This receptor was taken from a woman aged 60-70 years in good health. The sequenced sample consisted of blood.

CDR3 amino acids: CASSQESGGTYNEQFF. DNA of the CDR3: TGCGCCAGCAGCCAAGAATCGGGGGGTACCTACAATGAGCAGTTCTTC. The chain links TRBV4-3 to TRBJ2-1; TRBD2 matches 7 bases. Trimming cost V 0 bases and J 2 bases; bases outside gene matches: 4. Germline V gene sequence: CDR1 LGHNA, CDR2 YSLEER. This CDR3 contains 16 residues.